The rows below give T cell receptor beta chains drawn from one sample of a study of blood T cells in healthy people across ages. TCRdb used MiXCR to reprocess the 5' RACE reads, holding one entry per CDR3 protein. In the table there are more than 1,400,000 distinct CDR3 sequences, around two fifths of which are singletons. The sequencing sample was made of blood. Receptors originate from a woman aged 18-29 years in good health. CDR3s include the opening cysteine and the closing phenylalanine or tryptophan. D genes are given only for firm matches. Size is omitted from some rows. Given values are once, few, many or a class for expanded clones.

v_gene	abundance	j_gene	d_gene	CDR3aa	CDR3nt
TRBV20-1	NA	TRBJ1-2	NA	CSALTGSENGYTF	TGCAGTGCCTTAACAGGTTCTGAGAATGGCTACACCTTC
TRBV4-1	NA	TRBJ1-2	NA	CASSPGPTYYGYTF	TGCGCCAGCAGCCCGGGACCGACCTACTATGGCTACACCTTC
TRBV4-1	NA	TRBJ2-1	TRBD2	CASSQGLADVETQFF	TGCGCCAGCAGCCAGGGACTAGCGGACGTGGAGACCCAGTTCTTC
TRBV4-1	many	TRBJ2-7	TRBD2	CASTPGKLAGDEQYF	TGCGCCAGCACGCCGGGTAAACTAGCGGGAGACGAGCAGTACTTC
TRBV7-6	NA	TRBJ2-5	NA	CASSLEGGGIEQYF	TGTGCCAGCAGCTTAGAAGGCGGAGGAATTGAGCAGTACTTC
TRBV6-5	few	TRBJ1-1	TRBD1	CASRTQGGNTEAFF	TGTGCCAGCAGGACCCAGGGGGGCAACACTGAAGCTTTCTTT
TRBV28	NA	TRBJ1-2	NA	CASSVQTAYGYTF	TGTGCCAGCAGTGTGCAGACAGCCTATGGCTACACCTTC
TRBV6-5	NA	TRBJ2-7	NA	CASSYSGDYNEQYF	TGTGCCAGCAGTTACTCGGGAGACTACAATGAGCAGTACTTC
TRBV6-1	NA	TRBJ2-3	NA	CASSGAGTGDTQYF	TGTGCCAGCAGTGGGGCGGGGACCGGAGATACGCAGTATTTT
TRBV10-3	NA	TRBJ2-1	TRBD2	CAISSTGGGSYNEQFF	TGTGCCATCAGTTCAACTGGGGGGGGCTCCTACAATGAGCAGTTCTTC
TRBV20-1	NA	TRBJ2-7	NA	CSVRKGDEQYF	TGCAGCGTGCGGAAGGGGGACGAGCAGTACTTC
TRBV10-3	few	TRBJ2-3	NA	CAISGVADTQYF	TGTGCCATCAGCGGTGTGGCGGATACGCAGTATTTT
TRBV7-9	NA	TRBJ1-4	NA	CASSLLGGSNEKLFF	TGTGCCAGCAGCTTATTAGGGGGATCTAATGAAAAACTGTTTTTT
TRBV4-1	NA	TRBJ2-7	NA	CASSQSWLASSSYEQYF	TGCGCCAGCAGCCAATCTTGGTTGGCATCGAGCTCCTACGAGCAGTACTTC
TRBV18	few	TRBJ2-1	NA	CASSPGVVGNEQFF	TGTGCCAGCTCACCGGGGGTTGTCGGCAATGAGCAGTTCTTC
TRBV15	NA	TRBJ2-1	TRBD2	CATSSKLAGLSGETQFF	TGTGCCACCAGCAGTAAGCTAGCGGGATTGTCGGGGGAGACCCAGTTCTTC
TRBV12-3/TRBV12-4	few	TRBJ1-5	NA	CASSSQNQPQHF	TGTGCCAGCAGTTCCCAGAATCAGCCCCAGCATTTT
TRBV19	NA	TRBJ1-2	NA	CASSIGGNYGYTF	TGTGCCAGTAGTATTGGGGGGAACTATGGCTACACCTTC
TRBV9	NA	TRBJ2-2	TRBD2	CASSVGAGGTGELFF	TGTGCCAGCAGCGTAGGCGCGGGGGGGACCGGGGAGCTGTTTTTT
TRBV14	NA	TRBJ2-1	NA	CASSQDLGAGFNNEQFF	TGTGCCAGCAGCCAAGATTTAGGGGCTGGGTTCAACAATGAGCAGTTCTTC
TRBV6-6	NA	TRBJ1-5	NA	CASTEGPNQPQHF	TGTGCCAGCACCGAGGGCCCTAATCAGCCCCAGCATTTT
TRBV12-3/TRBV12-4	few	TRBJ1-2	NA	CASSFGQSNYGYTF	TGTGCCAGCAGTTTCGGGCAGTCTAACTATGGCTACACCTTC